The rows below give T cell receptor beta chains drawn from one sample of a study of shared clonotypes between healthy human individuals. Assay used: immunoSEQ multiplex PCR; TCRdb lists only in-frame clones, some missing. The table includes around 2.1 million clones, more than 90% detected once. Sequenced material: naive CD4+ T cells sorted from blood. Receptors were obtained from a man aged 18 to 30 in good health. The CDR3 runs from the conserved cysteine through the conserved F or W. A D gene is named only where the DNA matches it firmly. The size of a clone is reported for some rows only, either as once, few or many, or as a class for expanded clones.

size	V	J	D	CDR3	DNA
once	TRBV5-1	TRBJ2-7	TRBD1	CASSLFGTGNYEQYF	TGCGCCAGCAGCTTGTTCGGGACAGGGAACTACGAGCAGTACTTC
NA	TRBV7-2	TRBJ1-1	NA	CASSLAPNTEAFF	TGTGCCAGCAGCTTAGCGCCGAACACTGAAGCTTTCTTT
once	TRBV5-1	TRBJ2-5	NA	CASSSPPAETQYF	TGCGCCAGCAGCTCACCCCCAGCAGAGACCCAGTACTTC
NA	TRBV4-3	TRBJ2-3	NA	CASSSRGPGTDTQYF	TGCGCCAGCAGCTCCAGAGGGCCGGGCACAGATACGCAGTATTTT
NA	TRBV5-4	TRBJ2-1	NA	CASSPGQSIEQFF	TGTGCCAGCAGCCCCGGACAGTCAATTGAGCAGTTCTTC
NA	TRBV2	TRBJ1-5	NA	CASSDRQQGYSNQPQHF	TGTGCCAGCAGTGATAGGCAGCAGGGATATAGCAATCAGCCCCAGCATTTT
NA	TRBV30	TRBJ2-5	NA	CAWSRGPGGETQYF	TGTGCCTGGAGTCGGGGGCCCGGAGGAGAGACCCAGTACTTC
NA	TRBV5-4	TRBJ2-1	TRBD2	CASSFPGLASNEQFF	TGTGCCAGCAGCTTCCCGGGACTAGCGTCGAATGAGCAGTTCTTC
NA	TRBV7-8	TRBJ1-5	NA	CASSLVFRGFPETQHF	TGTGCCAGCAGCTTAGTTTTCAGGGGCTTCCCCGAGACCCAGCATTTT
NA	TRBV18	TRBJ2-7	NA	CASSPGEGFGYEQYF	TGTGCCAGCTCACCTGGCGAGGGATTCGGCTACGAGCAGTACTTC
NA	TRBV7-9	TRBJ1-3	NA	CASSSSLNTIYF	TGTGCCAGCAGTAGTAGTTTAAACACCATATATTTT
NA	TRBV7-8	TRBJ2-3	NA	CASSLGRDTQYF	TGTGCCAGCAGCTTAGGGCGGGATACGCAGTATTTT
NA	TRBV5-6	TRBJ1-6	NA	CASSLDRGGGSYNSPLHF	TGTGCCAGCAGCCTGGACCGGGGTGGGGGGTCCTATAATTCACCCCTCCACTTT
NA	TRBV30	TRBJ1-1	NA	CAWSPARRAEAFF	TGTGCCTGGAGTCCGGCCCGACGGGCTGAAGCTTTCTTT
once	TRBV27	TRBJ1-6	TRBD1	CATMTGGLYNSPLHF	TGTGCCACCATGACAGGGGGCCTTTATAATTCACCCCTCCACTTT
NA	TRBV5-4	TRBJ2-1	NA	CASSRGGPGDNEQFF	TGTGCCAGCAGCAGGGGGGGGCCTGGAGACAATGAGCAGTTCTTC
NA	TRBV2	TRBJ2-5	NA	CASTPSSGQGGTQYF	TGTGCCAGCACCCCCTCCTCGGGGCAGGGTGGGACCCAGTACTTC
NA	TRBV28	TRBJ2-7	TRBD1	CASSPRRSRDRGGKEQYF	TGTGCCAGCAGTCCTAGGCGGTCCCGGGACAGGGGAGGGAAAGAGCAGTACTTC
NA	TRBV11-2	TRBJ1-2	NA	CASSGGLGGYTF	TGTGCCAGCAGCGGGGGTCTGGGTGGCTACACCTTC
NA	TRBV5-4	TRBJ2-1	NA	CASSSTDNEQFF	TGTGCCAGCAGCTCAACAGACAATGAGCAGTTCTTC
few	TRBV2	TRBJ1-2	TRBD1	CASDPGDSDYGYTF	TGTGCCAGCGACCCTGGGGACAGCGACTATGGCTACACCTTC
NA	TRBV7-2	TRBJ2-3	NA	CASSHGLGHTDTQYF	TGTGCCAGCAGCCATGGGCTAGGTCACACAGATACGCAGTATTTT
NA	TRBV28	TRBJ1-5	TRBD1	CASSLGTGGNQPQHF	TGTGCCAGCAGCCTCGGGACAGGAGGAAATCAGCCCCAGCATTTT
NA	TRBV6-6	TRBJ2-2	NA	CASSSSDYYTGELFF	TGTGCCAGCAGTTCCTCGGACTATTACACCGGGGAGCTGTTTTTT
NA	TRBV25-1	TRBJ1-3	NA	CASSRTSGNTIYF	TGTGCCAGCAGCCGGACCTCTGGAAACACCATATATTTT
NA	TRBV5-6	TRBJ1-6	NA	CASSLGASNNSPLHF	TGTGCCAGCAGCTTGGGGGCAAGCAATAATTCACCCCTCCACTTT
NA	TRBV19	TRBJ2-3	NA	CASSEGGRVGATQYF	TGTGCCAGTAGTGAAGGCGGCAGGGTCGGTGCTACGCAGTATTTT
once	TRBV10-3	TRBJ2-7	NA	CAISGAGSYEQYF	TGTGCCATCAGTGGGGCAGGGAGCTACGAGCAGTACTTC
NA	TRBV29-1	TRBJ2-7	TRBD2	CSVSSGHYEQYF	TGCAGCGTTTCTAGCGGGCACTACGAGCAGTACTTC
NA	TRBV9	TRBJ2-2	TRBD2	CASSTHSGTSGSGELFF	TGTGCCAGCAGCACACATTCCGGGACTAGCGGGTCCGGGGAGCTGTTTTTT
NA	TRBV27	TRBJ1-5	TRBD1	CASSGGTGGDQPQHF	TGTGCCAGCAGTGGGGGGACAGGGGGCGATCAGCCCCAGCATTTT
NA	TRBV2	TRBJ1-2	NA	CATGLGGYGYTF	TGTGCCACGGGACTAGGGGGCTATGGCTACACCTTC
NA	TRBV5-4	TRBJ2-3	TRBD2	CASSLGGRRADTQYF	TGTGCCAGCAGCTTGGGCGGGAGACGGGCAGATACGCAGTATTTT
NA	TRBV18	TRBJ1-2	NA	CASSPPQGGGIYGYTF	TGTGCCAGCTCACCTCCTCAGGGAGGGGGGATCTATGGCTACACCTTC
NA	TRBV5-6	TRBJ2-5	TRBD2	CASSLLSGGPKSGETQYF	TGTGCCAGCAGCTTGTTGTCGGGAGGGCCCAAGTCAGGGGAGACCCAGTACTTC
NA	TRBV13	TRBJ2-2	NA	CASSLRVAVRTGELFF	TGTGCCAGCAGCTTAAGGGTAGCGGTACGCACCGGGGAGCTGTTTTTT
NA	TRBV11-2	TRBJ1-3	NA	CASSLDSMGNTIYF	TGTGCCAGCAGCTTAGATAGTATGGGAAACACCATATATTTT
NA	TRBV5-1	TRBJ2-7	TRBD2	CASSLVAGKGEQYF	TGCGCCAGCAGCCTAGTAGCGGGAAAAGGCGAGCAGTACTTC
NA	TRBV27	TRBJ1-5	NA	CASSLVYNQPQHF	TGTGCCAGCAGTTTAGTCTACAATCAGCCCCAGCATTTT
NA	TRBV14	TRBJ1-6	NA	CASSQGSYTWMALHF	TGTGCCAGCAGCCAAGGGTCTTATACGTGGATGGCCCTCCACTTT
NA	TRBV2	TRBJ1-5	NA	CASSEGTVRQPQHF	TGTGCCAGCAGTGAAGGGACAGTCCGACAGCCCCAGCATTTT
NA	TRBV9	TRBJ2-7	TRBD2	CASSPGGLAGIEQYF	TGTGCCAGCAGCCCGGGGGGACTAGCGGGAATCGAGCAGTACTTC
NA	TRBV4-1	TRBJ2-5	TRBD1	CASSQLGQGAETQYF	TGCGCCAGCAGCCAGTTGGGACAGGGGGCGGAGACCCAGTACTTC
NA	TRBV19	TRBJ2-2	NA	CASSIGGSPGELFF	TGTGCCAGTAGTATAGGAGGGAGTCCCGGGGAGCTGTTTTTT